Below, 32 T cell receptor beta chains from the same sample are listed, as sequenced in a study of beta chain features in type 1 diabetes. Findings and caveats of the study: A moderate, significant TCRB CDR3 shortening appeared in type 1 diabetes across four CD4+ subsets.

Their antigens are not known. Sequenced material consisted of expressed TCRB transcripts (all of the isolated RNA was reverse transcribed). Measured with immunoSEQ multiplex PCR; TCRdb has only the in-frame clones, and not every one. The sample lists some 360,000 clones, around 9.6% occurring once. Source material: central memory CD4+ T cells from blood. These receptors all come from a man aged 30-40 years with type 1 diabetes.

Written as DNA, the CDR3 is TGTGCAAGTCGCTTAGTGGGACTAGCGGGCTACTACGAGCAGTACTTC. Translation gives CASRLVGLAGYYEQYF. The chain has TRBV12-2 and TRBJ2-7; TRBD2 is taken as the D call from the table, unchecked against the DNA. TRBV12-2 is noted as a pseudogene. The CDR3 has 16 residues.

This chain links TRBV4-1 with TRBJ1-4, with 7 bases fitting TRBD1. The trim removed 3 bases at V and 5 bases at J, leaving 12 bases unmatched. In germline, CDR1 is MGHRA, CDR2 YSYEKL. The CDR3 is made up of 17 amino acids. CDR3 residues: CASSHYPPRQGNEKLFF. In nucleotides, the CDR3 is TGCGCCAGCAGCCATTACCCTCCACGACAGGGAAATGAAAAACTGTTTTTT.

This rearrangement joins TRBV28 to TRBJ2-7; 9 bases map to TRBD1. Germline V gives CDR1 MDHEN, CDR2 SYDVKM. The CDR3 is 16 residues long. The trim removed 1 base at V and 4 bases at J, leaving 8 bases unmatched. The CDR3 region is CASSLFPGTGRYEQYF. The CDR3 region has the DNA TGTGCCAGCAGTTTATTTCCCGGGACAGGGCGTTACGAGCAGTACTTC.

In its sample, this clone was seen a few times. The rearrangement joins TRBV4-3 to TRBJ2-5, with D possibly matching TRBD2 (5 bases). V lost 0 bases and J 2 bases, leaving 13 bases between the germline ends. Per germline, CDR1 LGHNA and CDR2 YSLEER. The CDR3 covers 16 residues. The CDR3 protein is CASSQDPGEQQETQYF. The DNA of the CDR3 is TGCGCCAGCAGCCAAGATCCCGGGGAGCAACAAGAGACCCAGTACTTC.

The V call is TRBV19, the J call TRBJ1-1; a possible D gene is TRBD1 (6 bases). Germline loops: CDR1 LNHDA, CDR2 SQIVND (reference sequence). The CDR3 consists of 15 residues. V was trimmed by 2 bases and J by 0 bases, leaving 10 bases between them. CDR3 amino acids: CASSIPDSMNTEAFF. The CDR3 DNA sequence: TGTGCCAGTAGTATACCGGACAGCATGAACACTGAAGCTTTCTTT.

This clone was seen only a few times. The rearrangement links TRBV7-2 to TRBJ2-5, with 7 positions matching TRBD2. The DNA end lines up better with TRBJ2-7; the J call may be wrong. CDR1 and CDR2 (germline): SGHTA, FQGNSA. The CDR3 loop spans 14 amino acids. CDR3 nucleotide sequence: TGTGCCAGCAGCGCTAGCGGATTCTCCTACGAGCAGTACTTC. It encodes CASSASGFSYEQYF.

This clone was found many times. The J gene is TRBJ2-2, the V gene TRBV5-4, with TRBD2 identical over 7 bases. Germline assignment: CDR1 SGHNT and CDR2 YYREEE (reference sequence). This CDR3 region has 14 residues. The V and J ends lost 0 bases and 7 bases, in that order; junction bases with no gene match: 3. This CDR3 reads CASSLDGTNGELFF. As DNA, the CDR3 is TGTGCCAGCAGCTTGGACGGGACTAACGGGGAGCTGTTTTTT. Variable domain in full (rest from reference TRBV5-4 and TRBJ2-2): ETGVTQSPTHLIKTRGQQVTLRCSSQSGHNTVSWYQQALGQGPQFIFQYYREEENGRGNFPPRFSGLQFPNYSSELNVNALELDDSALYLCASSLDGTNGELFFGEGSRLTVL.

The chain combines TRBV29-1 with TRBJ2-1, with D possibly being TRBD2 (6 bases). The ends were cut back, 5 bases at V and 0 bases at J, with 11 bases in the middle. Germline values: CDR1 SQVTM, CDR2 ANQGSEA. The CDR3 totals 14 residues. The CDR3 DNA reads TGCAGCGTTAACCCGGGGGACTCCTACAATGAGCAGTTCTTC. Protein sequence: CSVNPGDSYNEQFF.

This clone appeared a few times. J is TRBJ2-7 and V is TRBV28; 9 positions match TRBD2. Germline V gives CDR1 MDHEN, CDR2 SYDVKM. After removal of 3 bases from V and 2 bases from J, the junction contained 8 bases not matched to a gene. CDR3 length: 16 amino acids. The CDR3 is CASSFSLAGLTYEQYF. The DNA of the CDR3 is TGTGCCAGCAGTTTCAGCCTAGCGGGGCTAACCTACGAGCAGTACTTC. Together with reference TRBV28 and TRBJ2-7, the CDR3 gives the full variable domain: DVKVTQSSRYLVKRTGEKVFLECVQDMDHENMFWYRQDPGLGLRLIYFSYDVKMKEKGDIPEGYSVSREKKERFSLILESASTNQTSMYLCASSFSLAGLTYEQYFGPGTRLTVT.

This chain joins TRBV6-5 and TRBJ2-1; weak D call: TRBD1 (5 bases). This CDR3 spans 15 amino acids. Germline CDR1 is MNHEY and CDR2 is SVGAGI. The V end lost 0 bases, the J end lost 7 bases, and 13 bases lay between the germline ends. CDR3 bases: TGTGCCAGCAGTTACTCAGGGCAGGGAAAGAATGAGCAGTTCTTC. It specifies CASSYSGQGKNEQFF.

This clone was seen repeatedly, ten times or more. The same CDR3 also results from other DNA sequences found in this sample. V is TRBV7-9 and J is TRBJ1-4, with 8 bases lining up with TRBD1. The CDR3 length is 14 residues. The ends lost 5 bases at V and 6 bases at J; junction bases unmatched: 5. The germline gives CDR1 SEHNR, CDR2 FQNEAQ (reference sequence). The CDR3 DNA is TGTGCCAGCAGCCCCCAGACAGGGGATGAAAAACTGTTTTTT. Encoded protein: CASSPQTGDEKLFF. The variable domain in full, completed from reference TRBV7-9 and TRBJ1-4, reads DTGVSQNPRHKITKRGQNVTFRCDPISEHNRLYWYRQTLGQGPEFLTYFQNEAQLEKSRLLSDRFSAERPKGSFSTLEIQRTEQGDSAMYLCASSPQTGDEKLFFGSGTQLSVL.

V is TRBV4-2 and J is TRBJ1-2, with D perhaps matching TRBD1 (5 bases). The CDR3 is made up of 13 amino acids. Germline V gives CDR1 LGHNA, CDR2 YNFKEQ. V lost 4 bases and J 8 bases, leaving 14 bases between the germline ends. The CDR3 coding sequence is TGTGCCAGCAGCCCCCAGGGAGTACTGGGCTACACCTTC. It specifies CASSPQGVLGYTF.

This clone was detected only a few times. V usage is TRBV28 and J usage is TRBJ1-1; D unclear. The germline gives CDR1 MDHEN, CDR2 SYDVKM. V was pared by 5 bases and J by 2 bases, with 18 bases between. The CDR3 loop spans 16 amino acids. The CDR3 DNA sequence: TGTGCCAGCAGTGATCTCTCTCACAAGGACAACACTGAAGCTTTCTTT. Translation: CASSDLSHKDNTEAFF.

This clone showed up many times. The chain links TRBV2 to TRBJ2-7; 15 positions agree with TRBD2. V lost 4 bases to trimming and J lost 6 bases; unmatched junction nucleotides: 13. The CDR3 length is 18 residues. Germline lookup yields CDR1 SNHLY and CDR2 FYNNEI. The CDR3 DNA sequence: TGTGCCAGCAGTGCATTTCTAGGACTAGCGGGAGGGCAAGGCGAGCAGTACTTC. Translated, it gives CASSAFLGLAGGQGEQYF. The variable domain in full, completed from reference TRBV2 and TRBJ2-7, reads EPEVTQTPSHQVTQMGQEVILRCVPISNHLYFYWYRQILGQKVEFLVSFYNNEISEKSEIFDDQFSVERPDGSNFTLKIRSTKLEDSAMYFCASSAFLGLAGGQGEQYFGPGTRLTVT.

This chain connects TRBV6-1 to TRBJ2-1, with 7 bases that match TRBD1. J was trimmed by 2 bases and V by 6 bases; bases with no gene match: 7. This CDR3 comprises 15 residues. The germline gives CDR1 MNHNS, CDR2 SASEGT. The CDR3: CASSPRQGAYNEQFF. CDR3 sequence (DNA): TGTGCCAGCAGCCCTAGACAGGGAGCCTACAATGAGCAGTTCTTC.

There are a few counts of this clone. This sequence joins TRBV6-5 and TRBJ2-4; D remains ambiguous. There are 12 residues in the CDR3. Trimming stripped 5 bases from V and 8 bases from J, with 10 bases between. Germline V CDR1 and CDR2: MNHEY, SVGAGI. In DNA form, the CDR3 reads TGTGCCAGCAGTCCCCCGGAGCACATTCAGTACTTC. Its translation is CASSPPEHIQYF.

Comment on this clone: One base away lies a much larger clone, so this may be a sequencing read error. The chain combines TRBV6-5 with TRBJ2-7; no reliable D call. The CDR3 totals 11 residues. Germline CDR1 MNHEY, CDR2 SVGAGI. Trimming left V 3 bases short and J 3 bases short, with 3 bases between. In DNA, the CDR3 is TGTGCCAGCAGTTATCACTACGAGCAGTACTTC. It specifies CASSYHYEQYF.

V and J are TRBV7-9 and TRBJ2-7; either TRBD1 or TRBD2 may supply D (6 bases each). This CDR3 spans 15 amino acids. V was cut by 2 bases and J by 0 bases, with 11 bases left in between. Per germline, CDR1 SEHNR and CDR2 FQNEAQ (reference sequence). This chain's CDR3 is CASSLKGGSSYEQYF. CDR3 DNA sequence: TGTGCCAGCAGCTTAAAGGGGGGTAGCTCCTACGAGCAGTACTTC.

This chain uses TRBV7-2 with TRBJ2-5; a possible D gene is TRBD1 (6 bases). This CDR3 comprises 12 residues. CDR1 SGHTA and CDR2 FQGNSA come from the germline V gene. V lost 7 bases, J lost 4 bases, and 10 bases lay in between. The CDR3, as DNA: TGTGCCAGCACCGGGACACCAGAGACCCAGTACTTC. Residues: CASTGTPETQYF.

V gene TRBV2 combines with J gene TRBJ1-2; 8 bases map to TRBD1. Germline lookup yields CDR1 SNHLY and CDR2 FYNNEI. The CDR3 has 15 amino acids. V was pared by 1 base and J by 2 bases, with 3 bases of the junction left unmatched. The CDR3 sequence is CASSEEGTGNYGYTF. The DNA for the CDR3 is TGTGCCAGCAGTGAAGAAGGGACAGGAAACTATGGCTACACCTTC.

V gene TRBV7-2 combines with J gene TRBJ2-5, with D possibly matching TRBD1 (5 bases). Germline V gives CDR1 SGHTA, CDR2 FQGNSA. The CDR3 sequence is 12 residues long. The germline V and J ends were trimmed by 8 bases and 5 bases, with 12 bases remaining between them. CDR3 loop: CASEGVGETQYF. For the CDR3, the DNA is TGTGCCAGCGAAGGGGTTGGGGAGACCCAGTACTTC.

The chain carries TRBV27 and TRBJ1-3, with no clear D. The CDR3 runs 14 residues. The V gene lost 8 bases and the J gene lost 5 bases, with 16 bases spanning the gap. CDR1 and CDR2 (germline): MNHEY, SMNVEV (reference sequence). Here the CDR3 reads CASASGRRRNTIYF. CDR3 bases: TGTGCCAGCGCAAGCGGGAGGAGGAGAAACACCATATATTTT.

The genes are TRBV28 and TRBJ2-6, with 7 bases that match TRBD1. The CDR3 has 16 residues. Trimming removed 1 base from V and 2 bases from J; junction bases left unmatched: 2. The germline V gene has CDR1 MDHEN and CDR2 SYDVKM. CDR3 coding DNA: TGTGCCAGCAGTTTATTCCAGGGGGCTGGGGCCAACGTCCTGACTTTC. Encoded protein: CASSLFQGAGANVLTF.

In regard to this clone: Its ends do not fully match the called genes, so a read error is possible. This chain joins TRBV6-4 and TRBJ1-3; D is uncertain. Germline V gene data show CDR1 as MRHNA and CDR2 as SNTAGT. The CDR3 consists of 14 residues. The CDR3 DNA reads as TGTGCCAGCAGTTACTCTAACGGAGGAAACACCATATATTTT. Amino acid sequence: CASSYSNGGNTIYF.

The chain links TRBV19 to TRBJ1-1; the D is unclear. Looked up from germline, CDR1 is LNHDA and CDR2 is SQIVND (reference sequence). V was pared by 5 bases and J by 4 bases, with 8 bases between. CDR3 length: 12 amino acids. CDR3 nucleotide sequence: TGTGCCAGTAGTTTCACATTCACTGAAGCTTTCTTT. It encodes CASSFTFTEAFF. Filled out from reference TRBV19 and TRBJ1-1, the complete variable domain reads DGGITQSPKYLFRKEGQNVTLSCEQNLNHDAMYWYRQDPGQGLRLIYYSQIVNDFQKGDIAEGYSVSREKKESFPLTVTSAQKNPTAFYLCASSFTFTEAFFGQGTRLTVV.

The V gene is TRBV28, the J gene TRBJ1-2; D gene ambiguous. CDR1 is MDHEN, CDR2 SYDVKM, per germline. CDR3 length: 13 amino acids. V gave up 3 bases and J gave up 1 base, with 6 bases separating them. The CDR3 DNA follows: TGTGCCAGCAGTTTGAGGCGTAACTATGGCTACACCTTC. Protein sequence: CASSLRRNYGYTF.

The CDR3 coding sequence is TGTGCCAGCAGCTTAACCCCCGGAGCCCCGGGGCCCGAGCAGTTCTTC. Its translation: CASSLTPGAPGPEQFF. The gene calls are TRBV7-3 and TRBJ2-1; either TRBD1 or TRBD2 may supply D (5 bases each). This CDR3 is built from 16 residues. Germline V lookup: CDR1 SGHTA, CDR2 FQGTGA. Trimming cost V 0 bases and J 10 bases, with 19 bases left between them.

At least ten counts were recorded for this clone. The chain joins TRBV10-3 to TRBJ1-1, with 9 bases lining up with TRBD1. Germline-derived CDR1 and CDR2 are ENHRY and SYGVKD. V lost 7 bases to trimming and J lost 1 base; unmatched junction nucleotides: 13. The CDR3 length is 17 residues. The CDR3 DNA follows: TGTGCCATCAACCCCGGGACAGGGTCAGTCACGAACACTGAAGCTTTCTTT. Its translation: CAINPGTGSVTNTEAFF.

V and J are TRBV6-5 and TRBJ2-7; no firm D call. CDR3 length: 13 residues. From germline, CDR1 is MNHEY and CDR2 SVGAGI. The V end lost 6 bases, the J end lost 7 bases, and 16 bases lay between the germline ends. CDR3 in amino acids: CASSREGFGEQYF. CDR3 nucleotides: TGTGCCAGCAGCCGTGAAGGGTTTGGGGAGCAGTACTTC.

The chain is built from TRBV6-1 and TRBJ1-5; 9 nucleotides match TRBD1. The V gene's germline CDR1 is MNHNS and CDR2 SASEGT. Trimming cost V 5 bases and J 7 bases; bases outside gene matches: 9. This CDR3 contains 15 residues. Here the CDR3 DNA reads TGTGCCAGCAGTACTACAGGGGGCAATCGGCAGCCCCAGCATTTT. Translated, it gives CASSTTGGNRQPQHF.

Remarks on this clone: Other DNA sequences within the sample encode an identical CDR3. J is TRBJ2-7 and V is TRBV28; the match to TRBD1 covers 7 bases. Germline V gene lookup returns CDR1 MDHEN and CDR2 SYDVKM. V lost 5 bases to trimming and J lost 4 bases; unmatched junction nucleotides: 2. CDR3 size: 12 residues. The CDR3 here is CASSRQGYEQYF. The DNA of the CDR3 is TGTGCCAGCAGTCGACAGGGATACGAGCAGTACTTC.

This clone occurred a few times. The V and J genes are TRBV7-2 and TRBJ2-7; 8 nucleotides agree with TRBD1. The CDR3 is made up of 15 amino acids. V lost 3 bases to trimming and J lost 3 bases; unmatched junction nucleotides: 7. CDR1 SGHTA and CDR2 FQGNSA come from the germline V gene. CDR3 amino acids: CASSLTGTGVYEQYF. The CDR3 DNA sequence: TGTGCCAGCAGCTTGACCGGGACAGGAGTCTACGAGCAGTACTTC.